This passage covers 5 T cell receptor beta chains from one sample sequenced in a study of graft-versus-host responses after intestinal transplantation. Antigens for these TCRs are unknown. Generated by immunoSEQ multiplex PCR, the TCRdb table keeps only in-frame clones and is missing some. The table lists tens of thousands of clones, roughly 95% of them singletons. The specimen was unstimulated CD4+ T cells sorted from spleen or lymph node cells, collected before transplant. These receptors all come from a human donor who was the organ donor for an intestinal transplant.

As DNA, the CDR3 is TGTGCCAGTAGTATTACAGGGTTCAATCAGCCCCAGCATTTT. Amino acid sequence: CASSITGFNQPQHF. The chain is built from TRBV19 and TRBJ1-5; D may be TRBD1 (6 bases). Germline V CDR1 and CDR2: LNHDA, SQIVND (reference sequence). V was trimmed by 3 bases and J by 3 bases, leaving 9 bases between them. This CDR3 has 14 amino acids.

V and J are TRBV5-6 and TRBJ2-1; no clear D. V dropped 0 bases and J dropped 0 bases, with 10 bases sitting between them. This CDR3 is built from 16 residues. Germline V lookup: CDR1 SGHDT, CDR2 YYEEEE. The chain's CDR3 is CASSLVIPLSYNEQFF. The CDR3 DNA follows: TGTGCCAGCAGCTTGGTTATACCTCTCTCCTACAATGAGCAGTTCTTC.

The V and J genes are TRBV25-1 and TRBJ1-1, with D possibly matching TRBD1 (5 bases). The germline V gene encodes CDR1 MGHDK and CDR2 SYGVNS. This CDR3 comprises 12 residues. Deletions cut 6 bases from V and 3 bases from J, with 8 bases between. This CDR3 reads CASSWGDTEAFF. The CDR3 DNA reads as TGTGCCAGCAGCTGGGGGGACACTGAAGCTTTCTTT.

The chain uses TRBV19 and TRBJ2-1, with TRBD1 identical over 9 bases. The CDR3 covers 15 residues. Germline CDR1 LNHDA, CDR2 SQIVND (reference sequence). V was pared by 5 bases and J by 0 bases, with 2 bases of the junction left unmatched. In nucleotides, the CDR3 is TGTGCCAGTAGTGTGACAGGGGGCTCCTACAATGAGCAGTTCTTC. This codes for CASSVTGGSYNEQFF.

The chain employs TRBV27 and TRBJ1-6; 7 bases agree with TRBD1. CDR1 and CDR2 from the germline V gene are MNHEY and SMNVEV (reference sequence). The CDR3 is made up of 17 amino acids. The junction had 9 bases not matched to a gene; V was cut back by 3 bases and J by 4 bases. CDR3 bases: TGTGCCAGCAGTTTCCGGGGGGGACAGTTTTATAATTCACCCCTCCACTTT. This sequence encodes CASSFRGGQFYNSPLHF.